What follows is one T cell receptor beta chain and its context. The sample is drawn from a study of blood T cell repertoires in COVID-19. Study-level information: Sample material is recorded as cDNA or gDNA derived from T cells, B-cell-depleted T cells, or PBMCs.

CDR1 MGHRA and CDR2 YSYEKL come from the germline V gene. The V segment lost 1 base and the J segment 1 base; nucleotides outside the gene matches: 9. The CDR3 runs 17 residues. Clones were read by immunoSEQ multiplex PCR, and TCRdb kept only the in-frame ones, dropping some. Of over 95,000 clones listed, approximately 85% are singletons. This clonotype originated in a middle-aged man with acute or convalescent COVID-19. The genes are TRBV4-1 and TRBJ1-1; 7 bases are shared with TRBD1. Sequenced sample: peripheral blood. Here the CDR3 reads CASSQGAPGQQNTEAFF. The CDR3 DNA is TGCGCCAGCAGCCAAGGGGCGCCGGGACAGCAGAACACTGAAGCTTTCTTT.